This T cell receptor (beta chain) is drawn from a study of shared clonotypes between healthy human individuals. Study as a whole: Three plates each covered CD4 naive and memory; CD8 naive two, CD8 memory one.

Clones were read by immunoSEQ multiplex PCR, and TCRdb kept only the in-frame ones, dropping some. Among 2 million to 3 million clones listed, 80% to 95% were seen once. General study findings and limits: Sampling involved blood alone; tissue repertoires likely differ.

Germline CDR1 is LGHNA and CDR2 is YNFKEQ. Losses at the gene ends were 2 bases for V and 5 bases for J; bases not matched to a gene: 8. The CDR3 totals 17 residues. Every one of the donors was a Caucasian adult that lived in Nashville, Tennessee. As concerns this clone: Its target is unknown.

The specimen was naive CD4+ T cells from PBMCs. Subset specified: CD45RA+ positively selected. The sequence was collected from a man younger than 30 in good health. Some clones in this sample may be carry-over from other donors' samples. This chain joins TRBV4-2 and TRBJ2-4; 11 bases align to TRBD2. This chain's CDR3 is CASSQIAGGPLQNIQYF. As DNA, the CDR3 is TGTGCCAGCAGCCAAATAGCGGGAGGGCCCCTCCAAAACATTCAGTACTTC.